The 27 T cell receptor beta chains below were found in one sample sequenced in a study of blood T cell repertoires in COVID-19. Produced via immunoSEQ multiplex PCR; TCRdb's table is partial and in-frame only. The sample yields approximately 270,000 clones, around nine tenths seen once. The sequenced sample was PBMCs or T cells enriched from blood (not recorded which). Receptor source: an older woman who had recovered from COVID-19.

This chain connects TRBV12-3 or TRBV12-4 to TRBJ1-1; TRBD1 might be the D (5 bases). The V end was cut by 3 bases, the J end by 3 bases, with 8 bases between. CDR3 length equals 13 residues. This CDR3 is CASSFGGYTEAFF. The DNA for the CDR3 is TGTGCCAGCAGTTTTGGGGGGTACACTGAAGCTTTCTTT.

The gene calls are TRBV6-5 and TRBJ2-5, with 9 bases lining up with TRBD2. V shed 7 bases, J shed 1 base, and the junction held 4 bases outside the gene matches. Germline CDR1 and CDR2: MNHEY and SVGAGI. The CDR3 is made up of 14 amino acids. This CDR3 is CASKISGSQETQYF. The CDR3 nucleotides read TGTGCCAGCAAGATTAGCGGGAGCCAAGAGACCCAGTACTTC.

This chain connects TRBV2 to TRBJ1-1; D is uncertain. This CDR3 has 15 residues. V was shortened by 8 bases and J by 0 bases, with 16 bases between the two germline ends. Germline CDR1 and CDR2: SNHLY and FYNNEI. The CDR3 coding sequence is TGTGCCAGCCGCCCTTCCCCGGGAATGAACACTGAAGCTTTCTTT. The encoded protein is CASRPSPGMNTEAFF.

Remarks on this clone: The junction and the germline gene differ at one end; a read error may be behind it. The chain carries TRBV7-2 and TRBJ2-4; D may be TRBD2 (5 bases). The length of the CDR3 is 14 residues. Germline loops: CDR1 SGHTA, CDR2 FQGNSA. The CDR3 DNA reads as TGTGCCATCCTTGCCTGGGGAGCCCAAAACATTCAGTACTTC. Translation: CAILAWGAQNIQYF.

The chain employs TRBV5-1 and TRBJ1-2; 8 bases fit TRBD1. J was trimmed by 8 bases and V by 2 bases; bases with no gene match: 8. The CDR3 is 14 amino acids. Germline V gives CDR1 SGHRS, CDR2 YFSETQ. The CDR3 sequence: CASSFGQGNAGYTF. CDR3 coding DNA: TGCGCCAGCAGCTTCGGACAGGGTAACGCGGGCTACACCTTC. The entire variable domain, with the rest obtained from reference TRBV5-1 and TRBJ1-2, is as follows: KAGVTQTPRYLIKTRGQQVTLSCSPISGHRSVSWYQQTPGQGLQFLFEYFSETQRNKGNFPGRFSGRQFSNSRSEMNVSTLELGDSALYLCASSFGQGNAGYTFGSGTRLTVV.

The J gene is TRBJ1-5, the V gene TRBV10-1, with D possibly being TRBD1 (5 bases). V was clipped by 5 bases and J by 3 bases, with 11 bases between them. Germline values: CDR1 WNHNN, CDR2 SYGVQD (reference sequence). This CDR3 region has 14 residues. CDR3 sequence reads: CASSSGGINQPQHF. In DNA form, the CDR3 reads TGCGCCAGCAGTTCCGGGGGAATCAATCAGCCCCAGCATTTT.

This chain links TRBV6-1 with TRBJ2-1; 7 nucleotides line up with TRBD2. The V gene's germline CDR1 is MNHNS and CDR2 SASEGT. CDR3 size: 16 residues. With V trimmed by 4 bases and J by 0 bases, 6 bases remained unmatched. CDR3 residues: CASSGRGGSSYNEQFF. CDR3 in DNA: TGTGCCAGCAGTGGCAGAGGCGGGAGCTCCTACAATGAGCAGTTCTTC.

The chain uses TRBV30 and TRBJ1-3; TRBD1 matches at 9 bases. Germline CDR1 and CDR2: GTSNPN and SVGIG (reference sequence). Losses at the gene ends were 7 bases for V and 0 bases for J; bases not matched to a gene: 1. The CDR3 has 13 residues. The CDR3 sequence is CALTGGSGNTIYF. For the CDR3, the DNA is TGTGCCTTGACAGGGGGCTCTGGAAACACCATATATTTT.

The rearrangement links TRBV9 to TRBJ2-2, with D possibly TRBD2 on 8 matching bases. The CDR3 contains 15 residues. V was cut by 4 bases and J by 8 bases, with 18 bases left in between. Germline lookup yields CDR1 SGDLS and CDR2 YYNGEE. The CDR3 DNA reads as TGTGCCAGCAGCCCCCGGGAGGGGGCGGGTGGGGAGCTGTTTTTT. Its translation is CASSPREGAGGELFF.

This sequence joins TRBV11-3 and TRBJ2-1; D not certain. In germline, CDR1 is SGHNT, CDR2 YENEEA. The CDR3 has 14 amino acids. The V end lost 2 bases, the J end lost 2 bases, and 7 bases lay between the germline ends. In DNA, the CDR3 is TGTGCCAGCAGCTTACGGCTAGCCTACAATGAGCAGTTCTTC. Its protein product is CASSLRLAYNEQFF.

The chain recombines TRBV9 with TRBJ1-1; a possible D gene is TRBD1 (5 bases). CDR3 length equals 14 residues. Germline V lookup: CDR1 SGDLS, CDR2 YYNGEE. V shed 2 bases and J shed 1 base, with 9 bases lying between them. CDR3 residues: CASSVQGTNTEAFF. The CDR3 coding sequence is TGTGCCAGCAGCGTCCAGGGAACGAACACTGAAGCTTTCTTT.

The chain recombines TRBV5-1 with TRBJ2-4, with 7 bases matching TRBD2. Germline CDR1 and CDR2: SGHRS and YFSETQ. The CDR3 has 15 amino acids. J gave up 4 bases and V 5 bases, and 9 bases lay outside the gene matches. This CDR3 reads CASSSDMGGKNIQYF. In DNA form, the CDR3 reads TGCGCCAGCAGTTCGGATATGGGGGGGAAAAACATTCAGTACTTC.

The genes are TRBV5-1 and TRBJ2-5, with unresolved D. Trimming removed 0 bases from V and 3 bases from J, with 15 bases in between. The germline V gene encodes CDR1 SGHRS and CDR2 YFSETQ. CDR3 size: 16 residues. The CDR3 nucleotides are TGCGCCAGCAGCTTGGTAGCCAGCATCCCGAAAGAGACCCAGTACTTC. Its translation is CASSLVASIPKETQYF.

This clone has just one count. CDR3 DNA: TGCGCCAGCAGCTTGGGTTCGAGACAGGGGGCCGGTGAGCAGTTCTTC. Amino acid sequence: CASSLGSRQGAGEQFF. The chain combines TRBV5-1 with TRBJ2-1; 10 nucleotides align to TRBD1. CDR1 and CDR2 (germline): SGHRS, YFSETQ. The CDR3 loop spans 16 amino acids. Trimming took 0 bases from V and 9 from J; bases not matched to a gene: 9.

V is TRBV18 and J is TRBJ1-4; D perhaps matches TRBD1 (6 bases). CDR3 size: 15 residues. Germline CDR1 is KGHSH and CDR2 is LQKENI. Trimming cost V 4 bases and J 8 bases, with 17 bases left between them. In nucleotides, the CDR3 is TGTGCCAGCTCACGCTCGGCAGGGGTCCTCGAAAAACTGTTTTTT. It codes for CASSRSAGVLEKLFF. Filled out from reference TRBV18 and TRBJ1-4, the complete variable domain reads NAGVMQNPRHLVRRRGQEARLRCSPMKGHSHVYWYRQLPEEGLKFMVYLQKENIIDESGMPKERFSAEFPKEGPSILRIQQVVRGDSAAYFCASSRSAGVLEKLFFGSGTQLSVL.

A few counts support this clone. The chain carries TRBV7-6 and TRBJ2-7; no clear D. The CDR3 is 13 residues long. Germline V gives CDR1 SGHVS, CDR2 FNYEAQ. Trimming took off 3 bases at V and 5 bases at J, with 11 bases between the two ends. The CDR3 nucleotides are TGTGCCAGCAGCTTTTCCGGGTCAGACGAGCAGTACTTC. Residues: CASSFSGSDEQYF.

The chain uses TRBV18 and TRBJ1-6; 7 bases match TRBD1. Per the germline V gene, CDR1 is KGHSH and CDR2 is LQKENI. The CDR3 is 16 amino acids. V was pared by 6 bases and J by 5 bases, with 10 bases of the junction left unmatched. The CDR3 bases are TGTGCCAGCTCGCTTGGACAGGCACCAAATAATTCACCCCTCCACTTT. Protein: CASSLGQAPNNSPLHF.

This chain joins TRBV7-6 and TRBJ2-1, with 12 bases lining up with TRBD2. The V gene's germline CDR1 is SGHVS and CDR2 FNYEAQ. Unmatched junction bases numbered 3, after V lost 4 bases and J lost 5 bases. The CDR3 length is 15 residues. This CDR3 reads CASSSLAGGHNEQFF. CDR3 sequence (DNA): TGTGCCAGCAGCTCACTAGCGGGAGGCCACAATGAGCAGTTCTTC.

The chain couples TRBV27 to TRBJ2-2; weak D call: TRBD2 (5 bases). V lost 7 bases and J lost 2, with 11 bases in between. Per the germline V gene, CDR1 is MNHEY and CDR2 is SMNVEV (reference sequence). The CDR3 totals 14 residues. DNA for the CDR3: TGTGCCAGCATCTCTAGCTTTAACACCGGGGAGCTGTTTTTT. Its translation: CASISSFNTGELFF.

This chain links TRBV28 with TRBJ2-7, with 8 bases fitting TRBD2. Per the germline V gene, CDR1 is MDHEN and CDR2 is SYDVKM. V lost 5 bases and J lost 2; bases outside the gene matches: 5. CDR3 size: 14 residues. DNA of the CDR3: TGTGCCAGCAGTCCCGGGGGGGCCACCTACGAGCAGTACTTC. It yields the protein CASSPGGATYEQYF.

V and J are TRBV5-1 and TRBJ2-7; perhaps TRBD2 as D (6 bases). The germline V gene encodes CDR1 SGHRS and CDR2 YFSETQ. The CDR3 covers 16 residues. V lost 0 bases and J 3 bases, leaving 16 bases between the germline ends. CDR3 sequence: CASSLGSRSGYYEQYF. The CDR3 DNA follows: TGCGCCAGCAGCTTGGGAAGCCGTAGCGGCTACTACGAGCAGTACTTC. The variable domain in full, completed from reference TRBV5-1 and TRBJ2-7, reads KAGVTQTPRYLIKTRGQQVTLSCSPISGHRSVSWYQQTPGQGLQFLFEYFSETQRNKGNFPGRFSGRQFSNSRSEMNVSTLELGDSALYLCASSLGSRSGYYEQYFGPGTRLTVT.

The chain couples TRBV4-1 to TRBJ2-5; 13 bases agree with TRBD2. The junction had 9 bases not matched to a gene; V was cut back by 8 bases and J by 0 bases. Germline CDR1 is MGHRA and CDR2 is YSYEKL. The CDR3 is 17 residues long. The CDR3 bases are TGCGCCAGCTCCTCTGGGACTAGCGGGAACCACCAAGAGACCCAGTACTTC. Amino acid sequence: CASSSGTSGNHQETQYF.

The chain employs TRBV14 and TRBJ2-1, with TRBD2 matching 13 bases. Trimming cost V 4 bases and J 8 bases; bases outside gene matches: 8. The CDR3 extends over 16 amino acids. From germline, CDR1 is SGHDN and CDR2 FVKESK. In DNA, the CDR3 is TGTGCCAGCAGCCCACTAGCGGGAGGGCGTTCCCATGAGCAGTTCTTC. This encodes CASSPLAGGRSHEQFF.

The rearrangement uses TRBV7-9 and TRBJ1-2, with 7 bases lining up with TRBD1. This CDR3 comprises 13 residues. Germline CDR1 is SEHNR and CDR2 is FQNEAQ (reference sequence). J gave up 6 bases and V 5 bases, and 6 bases lay outside the gene matches. As DNA, the CDR3 is TGTGCCAGCAGCCCAGGGCAGGGGGATGGCTACACCTTC. As protein: CASSPGQGDGYTF.

The rearrangement joins TRBV2 to TRBJ2-5; 8 bases match TRBD1. The V segment lost 7 bases and the J segment 4 bases; nucleotides outside the gene matches: 2. Germline CDR1 is SNHLY and CDR2 is FYNNEI. The CDR3 is made up of 12 amino acids. The CDR3 sequence: CASTGTGETQYF. CDR3 bases: TGTGCCAGCACCGGGACAGGAGAGACCCAGTACTTC.

V gene TRBV9 combines with J gene TRBJ2-1, with D possibly TRBD2 on 5 matching bases. CDR3 size: 15 residues. Between the trimmed V and J ends, which lost 4 bases and 1 base, there was a span of 12 bases. Germline V gives CDR1 SGDLS, CDR2 YYNGEE. CDR3 loop: CASSLGGGSYNEQFF. The CDR3, as DNA: TGTGCCAGCAGCCTAGGAGGCGGGTCCTACAATGAGCAGTTCTTC.

The rearrangement links TRBV7-8 to TRBJ2-1; D gene unclear. CDR3 size: 14 residues. Germline V gene lookup returns CDR1 SGHVS and CDR2 FQNEAQ. Trimming cost V 2 bases and J 12 bases, with 17 bases left between them. This CDR3 reads CASSLNIPSLGQFF. The CDR3 coding sequence is TGTGCCAGCAGCTTAAATATCCCGTCACTTGGGCAGTTCTTC. The whole variable domain, filled in from reference TRBV7-8 and TRBJ2-1, reads GAGVSQSPRYKVAKRGQDVALRCDPISGHVSLFWYQQALGQGPEFLTYFQNEAQLDKSGLPSDRFFAERPEGSVSTLKIQRTQQEDSAVYLCASSLNIPSLGQFFGPGTRLTVL.